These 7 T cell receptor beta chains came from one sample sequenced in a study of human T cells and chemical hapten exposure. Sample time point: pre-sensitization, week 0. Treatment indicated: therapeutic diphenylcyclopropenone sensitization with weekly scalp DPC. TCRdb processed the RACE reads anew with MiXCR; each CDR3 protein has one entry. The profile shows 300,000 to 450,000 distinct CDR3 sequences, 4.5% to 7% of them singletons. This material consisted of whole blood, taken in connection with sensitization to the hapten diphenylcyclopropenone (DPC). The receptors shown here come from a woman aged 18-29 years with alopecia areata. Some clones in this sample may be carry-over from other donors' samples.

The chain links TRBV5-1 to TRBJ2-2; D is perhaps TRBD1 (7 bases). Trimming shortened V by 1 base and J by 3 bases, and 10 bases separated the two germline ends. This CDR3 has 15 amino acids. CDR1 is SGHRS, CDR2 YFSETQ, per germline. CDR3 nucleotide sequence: TGCGCCAGCAGCTTGATCAGGGGGGACACCGGGGAGCTGTTTTTT. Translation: CASSLIRGDTGELFF.

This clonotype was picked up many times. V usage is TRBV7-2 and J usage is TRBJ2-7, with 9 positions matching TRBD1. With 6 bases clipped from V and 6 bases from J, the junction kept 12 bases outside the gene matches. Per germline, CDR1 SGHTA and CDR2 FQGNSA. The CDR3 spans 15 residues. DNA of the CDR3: TGTGCCAGCAGAACCTCCGGGGACAGGGCTGGCGAGCAGTACTTC. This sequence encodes CASRTSGDRAGEQYF.

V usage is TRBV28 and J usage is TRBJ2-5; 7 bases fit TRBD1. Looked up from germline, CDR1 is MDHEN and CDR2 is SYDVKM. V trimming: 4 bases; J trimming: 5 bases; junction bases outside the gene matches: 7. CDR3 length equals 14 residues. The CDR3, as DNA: TGTGCCAGCAGTTCTCCCGACAGGGCGGAGACCCAGTACTTC. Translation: CASSSPDRAETQYF.

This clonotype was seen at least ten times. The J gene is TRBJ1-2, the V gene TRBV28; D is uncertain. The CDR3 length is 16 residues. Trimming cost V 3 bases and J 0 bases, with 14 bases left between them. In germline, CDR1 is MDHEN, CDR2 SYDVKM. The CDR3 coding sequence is TGTGCCAGCAGTTTTCTGGGGATCTCTTCTAACTATGGCTACACCTTC. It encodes CASSFLGISSNYGYTF.

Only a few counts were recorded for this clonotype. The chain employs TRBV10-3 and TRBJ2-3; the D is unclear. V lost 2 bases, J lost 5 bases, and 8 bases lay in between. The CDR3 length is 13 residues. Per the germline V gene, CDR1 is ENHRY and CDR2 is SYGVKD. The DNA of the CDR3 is TGTGCCATCAGTGAGGACCGAGGAGATACGCAGTATTTT. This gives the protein CAISEDRGDTQYF.

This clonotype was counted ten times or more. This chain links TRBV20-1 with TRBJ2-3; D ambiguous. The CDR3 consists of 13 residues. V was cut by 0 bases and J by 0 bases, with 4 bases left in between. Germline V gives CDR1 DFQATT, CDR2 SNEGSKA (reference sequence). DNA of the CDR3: TGCAGTGCTAGAGAACATAGCACAGATACGCAGTATTTT. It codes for CSAREHSTDTQYF.

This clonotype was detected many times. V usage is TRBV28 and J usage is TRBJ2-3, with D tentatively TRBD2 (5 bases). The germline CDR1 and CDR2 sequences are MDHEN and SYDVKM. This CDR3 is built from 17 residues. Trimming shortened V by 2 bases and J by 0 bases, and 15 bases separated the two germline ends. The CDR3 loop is CASSLAYGRTSTDTQYF. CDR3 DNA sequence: TGTGCCAGCAGTTTAGCATACGGCAGGACTAGCACAGATACGCAGTATTTT. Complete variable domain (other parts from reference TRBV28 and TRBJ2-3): DVKVTQSSRYLVKRTGEKVFLECVQDMDHENMFWYRQDPGLGLRLIYFSYDVKMKEKGDIPEGYSVSREKKERFSLILESASTNQTSMYLCASSLAYGRTSTDTQYFGPGTRLTVL.